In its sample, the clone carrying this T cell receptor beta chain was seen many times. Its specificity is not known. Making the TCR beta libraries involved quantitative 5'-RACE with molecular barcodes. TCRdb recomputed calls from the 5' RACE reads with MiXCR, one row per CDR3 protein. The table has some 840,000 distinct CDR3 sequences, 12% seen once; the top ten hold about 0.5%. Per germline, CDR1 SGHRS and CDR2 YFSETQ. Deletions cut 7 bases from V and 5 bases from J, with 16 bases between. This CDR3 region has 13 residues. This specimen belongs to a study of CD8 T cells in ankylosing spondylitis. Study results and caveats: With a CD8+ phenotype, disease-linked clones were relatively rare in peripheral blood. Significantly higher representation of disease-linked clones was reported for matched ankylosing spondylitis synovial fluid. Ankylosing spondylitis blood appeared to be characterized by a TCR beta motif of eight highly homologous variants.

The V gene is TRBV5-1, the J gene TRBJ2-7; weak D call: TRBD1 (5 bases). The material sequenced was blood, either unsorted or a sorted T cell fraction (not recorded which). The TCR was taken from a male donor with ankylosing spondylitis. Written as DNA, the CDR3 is TGCGCCAGCTCGCTGGGGCTTATGAACGAGCAGTACTTC. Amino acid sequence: CASSLGLMNEQYF. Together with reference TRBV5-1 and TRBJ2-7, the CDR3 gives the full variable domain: KAGVTQTPRYLIKTRGQQVTLSCSPISGHRSVSWYQQTPGQGLQFLFEYFSETQRNKGNFPGRFSGRQFSNSRSEMNVSTLELGDSALYLCASSLGLMNEQYFGPGTRLTVT.